Presented here are 16 T cell receptor beta chains from one specimen sequenced in a study of cytomegalovirus exposure and HLA in healthy donors. A multiplex PCR was run with 60 Vbeta primers and 13 Jbeta primers. Using immunoSEQ multiplex PCR, the repertoire was profiled, and TCRdb retains in-frame clones only, with some absent. This repertoire shows about 200,000 clones, 86% found once; its top ten account for roughly 0.33%. Sequencing was performed on PBMCs. The origin of the receptors is a woman in her thirties in good health and CMV-seronegative.

The chain couples TRBV28 to TRBJ1-5; D gene ambiguous. Germline CDR1 MDHEN, CDR2 SYDVKM. The CDR3 runs to 16 residues. The germline V and J ends were trimmed by 6 bases and 5 bases, with 20 bases remaining between them. The CDR3 coding sequence is TGTGCCAGCAGCCGGCTACGGTCCGGGAGCGATCAGCCCCAGCATTTT. This translates into CASSRLRSGSDQPQHF.

The gene calls are TRBV10-1 and TRBJ2-1; 9 bases line up with TRBD2. The CDR3 length is 15 residues. J lost 9 bases, V lost 4 bases, and 10 bases had no gene match. Germline values: CDR1 WNHNN, CDR2 SYGVQD (reference sequence). The CDR3 DNA reads TGCGCCAGCAGTGTCTCCCGCGGGGGGGCCGGTGAGCAGTTCTTC. It is translated as CASSVSRGGAGEQFF.

The chain joins TRBV5-1 to TRBJ2-1, with D possibly being TRBD1 (5 bases). The CDR3 has 16 amino acids. Germline V lookup: CDR1 SGHRS, CDR2 YFSETQ. Trimming removed 0 bases at V and 0 bases at J, with 10 bases between. The DNA of the CDR3 is TGCGCCAGCAGCTTGGATAGGGGCCCCTCCTACAATGAGCAGTTCTTC. Residues: CASSLDRGPSYNEQFF.

The chain couples TRBV7-8 to TRBJ2-3, with TRBD2 identical over 15 bases. The CDR3 consists of 20 residues. With V trimmed by 0 bases and J by 4 bases, 11 bases remained unmatched. Germline values: CDR1 SGHVS, CDR2 FQNEAQ. The CDR3 nucleotides read TGTGCCAGCAGCTTAGCAGGACTAGCGGGGGGGATATTGGCTTCAGATACGCAGTATTTT. This sequence encodes CASSLAGLAGGILASDTQYF. Complete variable domain (other parts from reference TRBV7-8 and TRBJ2-3): GAGVSQSPRYKVAKRGQDVALRCDPISGHVSLFWYQQALGQGPEFLTYFQNEAQLDKSGLPSDRFFAERPEGSVSTLKIQRTQQEDSAVYLCASSLAGLAGGILASDTQYFGPGTRLTVL.

The chain links TRBV6-5 to TRBJ2-3; D is uncertain. The germline V gene encodes CDR1 MNHEY and CDR2 SVGAGI. This CDR3 contains 15 residues. V gave up 5 bases and J gave up 2 bases, with 14 bases separating them. This CDR3 reads CASSPRHVYTDTQYF. In DNA form, the CDR3 reads TGTGCCAGCAGTCCCCGACATGTCTACACAGATACGCAGTATTTT.

V and J are TRBV10-2 and TRBJ1-2, with 7 bases matching TRBD1. Germline trimming cut 6 bases from V and 3 bases from J; bases unmatched to any gene: 7. CDR3 size: 14 residues. Germline V CDR1 and CDR2: WSHSY, SAAADI. The CDR3 is CASSQTGLYYGYTF. The CDR3 DNA reads as TGCGCCAGCAGCCAGACAGGGTTATACTATGGCTACACCTTC.

The genes are TRBV5-4 and TRBJ2-5; TRBD1 might be the D (5 bases). TRBJ2-7 matches the DNA end more closely, so the J call is doubtful. CDR1 SGHNT and CDR2 YYREEE come from the germline V gene (reference sequence). CDR3 size: 15 residues. Here the CDR3 reads CASSLGTGPSYEQYF. The CDR3 nucleotides read TGTGCCAGCAGCTTGGGAACAGGACCTTCCTACGAGCAGTACTTC.

J is TRBJ2-1 and V is TRBV9; 7 positions agree with TRBD2. Unmatched junction bases numbered 7, after V lost 2 bases and J lost 8 bases. CDR1 is SGDLS and CDR2 is YYNGEE in the germline V gene. The CDR3 runs to 14 residues. The CDR3 region is CASSVHPSGDEQFF. The CDR3 bases are TGTGCCAGCAGCGTCCACCCCAGCGGGGATGAGCAGTTCTTC. Complete variable domain (other parts from reference TRBV9 and TRBJ2-1): DSGVTQTPKHLITATGQRVTLRCSPRSGDLSVYWYQQSLDQGLQFLIQYYNGEERAKGNILERFSAQQFPDLHSELNLSSLELGDSALYFCASSVHPSGDEQFFGPGTRLTVL.

The rearrangement links TRBV5-1 to TRBJ2-3; 8 positions agree with TRBD2. Germline loops: CDR1 SGHRS, CDR2 YFSETQ. Trimming at V came to 7 bases and at J to 2 bases, leaving 6 bases not matched to a gene. This CDR3 spans 14 amino acids. CDR3 loop: CASGLAGHTDTQYF. CDR3 sequence (DNA): TGCGCCAGCGGATTAGCGGGGCACACAGATACGCAGTATTTT.

This sequence joins TRBV28 and TRBJ2-1, with TRBD1 matching over 7 bases. CDR3 length: 15 amino acids. V dropped 7 bases and J dropped 2; count of bases not matched to a gene: 8. Germline lookup yields CDR1 MDHEN and CDR2 SYDVKM. The CDR3 loop reads CASTRPGTAYNEQFF. DNA for the CDR3: TGTGCCAGCACCAGACCCGGGACAGCCTACAATGAGCAGTTCTTC.

In this sample, this clone turned up once. The CDR3 nucleotides are TGCGCCAGCAGCCCGACAGTTAACTATGGCTACACCTTC. Translating it yields CASSPTVNYGYTF. V and J are TRBV5-1 and TRBJ1-2; maybe TRBD1 (5 bases). The V gene lost 4 bases and the J gene lost 1 base, with 8 bases spanning the gap. The CDR3 consists of 13 residues. Germline values: CDR1 SGHRS, CDR2 YFSETQ. Variable domain in full (rest from reference TRBV5-1 and TRBJ1-2): KAGVTQTPRYLIKTRGQQVTLSCSPISGHRSVSWYQQTPGQGLQFLFEYFSETQRNKGNFPGRFSGRQFSNSRSEMNVSTLELGDSALYLCASSPTVNYGYTFGSGTRLTVV.

The V call is TRBV5-5, the J call TRBJ1-1; D not resolved. From germline, CDR1 is SGHKS and CDR2 YYEKEE (reference sequence). The germline V and J ends were trimmed by 0 bases and 5 bases, with 8 bases remaining between them. This CDR3 region has 13 residues. The CDR3 region has the DNA TGTGCCAGCAGCTTGGTGGGGAGAACTGAAGCTTTCTTT. This gives the protein CASSLVGRTEAFF.

The chain combines TRBV28 with TRBJ2-1; 9 bases map to TRBD1. This CDR3 is 15 amino acids long. J gave up 6 bases and V 9 bases, and 12 bases lay outside the gene matches. In germline, CDR1 is MDHEN, CDR2 SYDVKM. CDR3 loop: CASRSGTGRPNEQFF. CDR3 in DNA: TGTGCCAGTAGGTCCGGGACAGGGCGCCCCAATGAGCAGTTCTTC.

This chain joins TRBV19 and TRBJ2-5; D may be TRBD1 (7 bases). Deletions cut 3 bases from V and 5 bases from J, with 13 bases between. The CDR3 totals 14 residues. CDR1 is LNHDA, CDR2 SQIVND, per germline (reference sequence). CDR3 in DNA: TGTGCCAGTAGTATCGGAGGGGGCACGGAGACCCAGTACTTC. Protein product: CASSIGGGTETQYF.

The chain uses TRBV27 and TRBJ2-7; TRBD2 matches 10 bases. V lost 5 bases, J lost 3 bases, and 13 bases stayed unmatched. The CDR3 runs 17 residues. The germline V gene has CDR1 MNHEY and CDR2 SMNVEV (reference sequence). CDR3 sequence: CASSPRTSGSWFYEQYF. DNA of the CDR3: TGTGCCAGCAGTCCACGGACTAGCGGTAGTTGGTTCTACGAGCAGTACTTC.

With regard to this clone: A read error may produce the germline difference seen at one junction end. The chain couples TRBV14 to TRBJ1-3, with 9 bases lining up with TRBD1. Germline CDR1 and CDR2: SGHDN and FVKESK. This CDR3 is 13 amino acids long. DNA of the CDR3: TGTGCCAGCAGCCAAACCAACAGGGGGCGACATCATTTT. This gives the protein CASSQTNRGRHHF.